This TCR beta chain was profiled in a study of cytomegalovirus exposure and HLA in healthy donors. The ends lost 3 bases at V and 4 bases at J; junction bases unmatched: 9. CDR1 is GTSNPN and CDR2 is SVGIG in the germline V gene (reference sequence). The CDR3 contains 15 residues. Amplification used 60 Vbeta primers and 13 Jbeta primers. Method: immunoSEQ multiplex PCR; TCRdb's copy keeps in-frame clones and lacks some. Of roughly 170,000 clones in the sample, 84% were seen once. Sequences were obtained from PBMCs. The source of this sequence is a girl aged 2-10 years in good health and CMV-seropositive. The V gene is TRBV30, the J gene TRBJ2-5; 9 nucleotides align to TRBD1. CDR3: CAWSRDRGIIETQYF. In nucleotides, the CDR3 is TGTGCCTGGAGCAGAGACAGGGGGATCATAGAGACCCAGTACTTC.